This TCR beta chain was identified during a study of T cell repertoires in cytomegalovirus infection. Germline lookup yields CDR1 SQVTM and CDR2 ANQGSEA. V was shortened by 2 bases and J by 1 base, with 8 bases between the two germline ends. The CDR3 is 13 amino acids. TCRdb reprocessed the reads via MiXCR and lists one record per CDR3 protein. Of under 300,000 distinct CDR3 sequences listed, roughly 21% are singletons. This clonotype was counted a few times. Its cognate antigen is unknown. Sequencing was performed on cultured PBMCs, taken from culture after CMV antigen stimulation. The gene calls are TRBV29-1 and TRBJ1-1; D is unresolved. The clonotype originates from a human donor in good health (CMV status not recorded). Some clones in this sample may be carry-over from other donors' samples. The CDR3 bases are TGCAGCGTTGAATCTAACCAGAACACTGAAGCTTTCTTT. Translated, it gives CSVESNQNTEAFF.